Presented here are 16 T cell receptor beta chains from one specimen sequenced in a study of blood T cell repertoires in COVID-19. Profiled with immunoSEQ multiplex PCR; TCRdb holds only in-frame clones, not every one. The data contain around 100,000 clones, roughly four fifths of them singletons. The sequencing input was peripheral blood. The receptors derive from a man between 70 and 80 years old with active or convalescent COVID-19.

The chain recombines TRBV7-2 with TRBJ2-5, with D perhaps TRBD1 (5 bases). V shed 2 bases and J shed 3 bases, with 13 bases lying between them. In germline, CDR1 is SGHTA, CDR2 FQGNSA. The CDR3 extends over 15 amino acids. The CDR3 bases are TGTGCCAGCAGCTTACGTGGACACGAAAAAGAGACCCAGTACTTC. It translates to CASSLRGHEKETQYF.

The V gene is TRBV2, the J gene TRBJ1-2, with 11 bases identical to TRBD1. J gave up 8 bases and V 8 bases, and 4 bases lay outside the gene matches. The CDR3 covers 12 residues. CDR1 SNHLY and CDR2 FYNNEI come from the germline V gene. The CDR3 reads CASQDRGQGYTF. CDR3 bases: TGTGCCAGCCAGGACAGGGGGCAAGGCTACACCTTC.

The sample holds one count of this clone. This rearrangement joins TRBV5-1 to TRBJ2-7; TRBD1 matches at 9 bases. Germline V gene sequence: CDR1 SGHRS, CDR2 YFSETQ. The V segment lost 5 bases and the J segment 2 bases; nucleotides outside the gene matches: 5. The CDR3 runs 14 residues. The CDR3 DNA reads TGCGCCAGCAGGAACAGGACAGGGGCCTACGAGCAGTACTTC. It specifies CASRNRTGAYEQYF. The whole variable domain, filled in from reference TRBV5-1 and TRBJ2-7, reads KAGVTQTPRYLIKTRGQQVTLSCSPISGHRSVSWYQQTPGQGLQFLFEYFSETQRNKGNFPGRFSGRQFSNSRSEMNVSTLELGDSALYLCASRNRTGAYEQYFGPGTRLTVT.

This clone has only a few counts. The rearrangement uses TRBV19 and TRBJ1-2; the D is unclear. The CDR3 length is 13 residues. Trimming stripped 7 bases from V and 6 bases from J, with 15 bases between. Looked up from germline, CDR1 is LNHDA and CDR2 is SQIVND (reference sequence). The CDR3 sequence is CASKPPSGDGYTF. CDR3 in DNA: TGTGCCAGTAAACCCCCCTCCGGGGATGGCTACACCTTC.

This chain links TRBV7-3 with TRBJ2-5; maybe TRBD1 (5 bases). The V end lost 8 bases, the J end lost 7 bases, and 14 bases lay between the germline ends. The germline V gene encodes CDR1 SGHTA and CDR2 FQGTGA. The CDR3 length is 12 residues. The CDR3 region is CASGARMGTQYF. CDR3 in DNA: TGTGCCAGCGGGGCACGGATGGGGACCCAGTACTTC.

The chain couples TRBV6-5 to TRBJ1-2; 7 positions match TRBD1. Germline lookup yields CDR1 MNHEY and CDR2 SVGAGI. V was clipped by 0 bases and J by 7 bases; unmatched bases: 2. The length of the CDR3 is 13 residues. The CDR3 reads CASSYSDRAGYTF. CDR3 in DNA: TGTGCCAGCAGTTACTCCGACAGGGCTGGCTACACCTTC.

The V and J genes are TRBV7-9 and TRBJ1-2, with a tentative D call TRBD1 (5 bases). V was shortened by 5 bases and J by 7 bases, with 14 bases between the two germline ends. CDR1 SEHNR and CDR2 FQNEAQ come from the germline V gene (reference sequence). This CDR3 spans 13 amino acids. CDR3 residues: CASSAAGHVGYTF. The DNA of the CDR3 is TGTGCCAGCAGCGCGGCAGGGCACGTTGGCTACACCTTC.

This chain uses TRBV18 with TRBJ2-5, with D possibly TRBD1 on 7 matching bases. The CDR3 runs 13 residues. V was pared by 6 bases and J by 5 bases, with 13 bases between. Germline lookup yields CDR1 KGHSH and CDR2 LQKENI. The CDR3, as DNA: TGTGCCAGCTCGGACAGGCGGGACGAGACCCAGTACTTC. This sequence encodes CASSDRRDETQYF.

The chain employs TRBV5-8 and TRBJ1-2, with D possibly being TRBD1 (5 bases). CDR3 length: 15 amino acids. The germline V and J ends were trimmed by 3 bases and 0 bases, with 12 bases remaining between them. Germline V gene sequence: CDR1 SGHTS, CDR2 YDEGEE. The CDR3 reads CASSSRGTTNYGYTF. The CDR3, as DNA: TGTGCCAGCAGCTCAAGGGGCACTACTAACTATGGCTACACCTTC.

The chain employs TRBV10-2 and TRBJ1-1, with a weak D call TRBD1 (6 bases). V was shortened by 3 bases and J by 1 base, with 12 bases between the two germline ends. CDR1 is WSHSY, CDR2 SAAADI, per germline. The CDR3 runs 15 residues. CDR3 in amino acids: CASSDPGHRNTEAFF. The CDR3 DNA sequence: TGCGCCAGCAGTGATCCGGGACACCGGAACACTGAAGCTTTCTTT.

This clone was seen a few times. This chain uses TRBV9 with TRBJ2-7, with 12 bases lining up with TRBD1. After removal of 0 bases from V and 4 bases from J, the junction contained 2 bases not matched to a gene. The CDR3 spans 15 residues. Germline V gene sequence: CDR1 SGDLS, CDR2 YYNGEE. Written as DNA, the CDR3 is TGTGCCAGCAGCGTAGGGGACAGGGGGCTATACGAGCAGTACTTC. Protein product: CASSVGDRGLYEQYF.

The gene calls are TRBV30 and TRBJ2-3, with D possibly being TRBD2 (5 bases). Germline V gene sequence: CDR1 GTSNPN, CDR2 SVGIG (reference sequence). The V gene lost 2 bases and the J gene lost 1 base, with 22 bases spanning the gap. The CDR3 has 18 amino acids. Here the CDR3 DNA reads TGTGCCTGGAGTCAGCCCACCCGGCTAGCCGTCCGCACAGATACGCAGTATTTT. Protein sequence: CAWSQPTRLAVRTDTQYF.

This rearrangement joins TRBV15 to TRBJ1-2; TRBD1 agrees at 9 bases. The CDR3 runs to 15 residues. Germline V gene sequence: CDR1 LNHNV, CDR2 YYDKDF (reference sequence). V shed 0 bases and J 8 bases; nucleotides not matched to a gene: 7. As DNA, the CDR3 is TGTGCCACCAGCAGAGATTCACAGGGGGCGAGGGGCTACACCTTC. Protein sequence: CATSRDSQGARGYTF.

This clone appeared a few times. V and J are TRBV28 and TRBJ2-1; TRBD1 is a possible D gene (6 bases). This CDR3 region has 12 residues. The germline V and J ends were trimmed by 7 bases and 15 bases, with 19 bases remaining between them. From germline, CDR1 is MDHEN and CDR2 SYDVKM. The CDR3 nucleotides read TGTGCCAGCACCCAATGGGGCAGGGGAGTGTTCTTC. It yields the protein CASTQWGRGVFF.

A note on this clone: Germline and junction disagree at one end, which may indicate a read error. The V gene is TRBV5-1, the J gene TRBJ2-5; D unclear. This CDR3 has 14 amino acids. Germline loops: CDR1 SGHRS, CDR2 YFSETQ. CDR3 nucleotides: TGCGCCAGCAGTTTGGCCAGAAGCCAAGAGACCCAGTACTTC. Amino acids: CASSLARSQETQYF. Variable domain in full (rest from reference TRBV5-1 and TRBJ2-5): KAGVTQTPRYLIKTRGQQVTLSCSPISGHRSVSWYQQTPGQGLQFLFEYFSETQRNKGNFPGRFSGRQFSNSRSEMNVSTLELGDSALYLCASSLARSQETQYFGPGTRLLVL.

A remark on this clone: A junction end diverges from the germline sequence, so it may reflect a read error. The genes are TRBV5-1 and TRBJ2-3; 11 bases align to TRBD1. This CDR3 comprises 15 residues. CDR1 is SGHRS, CDR2 YFSETQ, per germline. The CDR3 reads CASSDRTGGTNTQYF. CDR3 DNA sequence: TGCGCCAGCAGCGACCGGACAGGGGGCACAAATACGCAGTATTTT.